The clone carrying this TCR beta chain was recorded only once. What it binds is not known. The data are from a study of shared clonotypes between healthy human individuals. The authors distributed each subset's genomic DNA evenly over several immunoSEQ plates. Method: immunoSEQ multiplex PCR; TCRdb's copy keeps in-frame clones and lacks some. This table holds over 2 million clones, about 95% found once. Study observations and caveats: Relative to clonotypes present in all four donors, those not shared had lower generation probabilities.

Germline V gene data show CDR1 as SGHNT and CDR2 as YYREEE (reference sequence). Trimming at V came to 1 base and at J to 0 bases, leaving 7 bases not matched to a gene. CDR3 length equals 18 residues. In the naive CD8 group, cells lacked CD45RO and were positively selected for CCR7, so terminally differentiated effector memory CD45RA+ cells were left out. Donors were healthy HIV-negative adults without recent acute infections or vaccinations. This chain links TRBV5-4 with TRBJ2-1; 10 bases agree with TRBD2. Sequenced input: naive CD8+ T cells sorted from blood. This sequence was found in a man aged 18 to 35 in good health. This chain's CDR3 is CASSLRLAGPSSYNEQFF. The DNA for the CDR3 is TGTGCCAGCAGCTTGAGACTAGCGGGTCCAAGCTCCTACAATGAGCAGTTCTTC.